The 31 T cell receptor beta chains below were found in one sample sequenced in a study of blood T cell repertoires in COVID-19. The method was immunoSEQ multiplex PCR; TCRdb's version includes in-frame clones alone and lacks a portion of them. The sample records some 180,000 clones, 88% being singletons. Specimen: peripheral blood. All receptors come from a man between 45 and 60 years old who had recovered from COVID-19.

The chain has TRBV7-2 and TRBJ2-1, with 9 bases aligning to TRBD2. The ends lost 8 bases at V and 0 bases at J; junction bases unmatched: 8. Germline V lookup: CDR1 SGHTA, CDR2 FQGNSA. The CDR3 is 16 residues long. The CDR3 DNA follows: TGTGCCAGCGGATCCGGGACTAGCAGCTCCTACAATGAGCAGTTCTTC. It translates to CASGSGTSSSYNEQFF. The variable domain in full, with the rest retrieved from reference TRBV7-2 and TRBJ2-1, is GAGVSQSPSNKVTEKGKDVELRCDPISGHTALYWYRQSLGQGLEFLIYFQGNSAPDKSGLPSDRFSAERTGGSVSTLTIQRTQQEDSAVYLCASGSGTSSSYNEQFFGPGTRLTVL.

V is TRBV3-1 (or the pseudogene TRBV3-2) and J is TRBJ2-1; D is perhaps TRBD1 (5 bases). The CDR3 runs to 16 residues. CDR1 and CDR2 (germline): LGHDT, YNNKEL (reference sequence). Trimming shortened V by 0 bases and J by 0 bases, and 9 bases separated the two germline ends. CDR3 nucleotides: TGTGCCAGCAGCCAAGACGCCAGGGCCTCCTACAATGAGCAGTTCTTC. Translation: CASSQDARASYNEQFF.

The chain is built from TRBV19 and TRBJ1-3, with D hard to call. Germline lookup yields CDR1 LNHDA and CDR2 SQIVND (reference sequence). V was shortened by 0 bases and J by 0 bases, with 9 bases between the two germline ends. The CDR3 contains 16 residues. CDR3 coding DNA: TGTGCCAGTAGTATAGATTCGCAGGCCTCTGGAAACACCATATATTTT. Residues: CASSIDSQASGNTIYF. Complete variable domain (other parts from reference TRBV19 and TRBJ1-3): DGGITQSPKYLFRKEGQNVTLSCEQNLNHDAMYWYRQDPGQGLRLIYYSQIVNDFQKGDIAEGYSVSREKKESFPLTVTSAQKNPTAFYLCASSIDSQASGNTIYFGEGSWLTVV.

Only a few counts were recorded for this clone. The chain joins TRBV7-2 to TRBJ2-7, with 9 nucleotides matching TRBD1. The germline V gene encodes CDR1 SGHTA and CDR2 FQGNSA. CDR3 size: 16 residues. After removal of 3 bases from V and 2 bases from J, the junction contained 8 bases not matched to a gene. In DNA form, the CDR3 reads TGTGCCAGCAGCTTCCCCGGGACAGGGAGGGCCTACGAGCAGTACTTC. Translated: CASSFPGTGRAYEQYF.

This clone was seen a single time. The chain couples TRBV5-1 to TRBJ1-3; D unresolved. CDR1 and CDR2 from the germline V gene are SGHRS and YFSETQ. The ends were cut back, 0 bases at V and 0 bases at J, with 10 bases in the middle. The CDR3 has 16 residues. The CDR3 spells CASSLADGVSGNTIYF. The CDR3 bases are TGCGCCAGCAGCTTGGCCGACGGAGTCTCTGGAAACACCATATATTTT. Using reference TRBV5-1 and TRBJ1-3 for the parts outside the CDR3, the full variable domain is KAGVTQTPRYLIKTRGQQVTLSCSPISGHRSVSWYQQTPGQGLQFLFEYFSETQRNKGNFPGRFSGRQFSNSRSEMNVSTLELGDSALYLCASSLADGVSGNTIYFGEGSWLTVV.

The V and J genes are TRBV6-5 and TRBJ1-2, with 7 positions matching TRBD1. This CDR3 is built from 15 residues. The germline CDR1 and CDR2 sequences are MNHEY and SVGAGI. J was trimmed by 4 bases and V by 6 bases; bases with no gene match: 11. This chain's CDR3 is CASSRTDRVPYGYTF. The CDR3 coding sequence is TGTGCCAGCAGCCGAACCGACAGGGTACCCTATGGCTACACCTTC.

This clone was observed a few times. The chain joins TRBV18 to TRBJ2-5; no reliable D call. V was shortened by 2 bases and J by 2 bases, with 6 bases between the two germline ends. The CDR3 sequence is 13 residues long. Per germline, CDR1 KGHSH and CDR2 LQKENI. CDR3 loop: CASSPGIQETQYF. The CDR3 bases are TGTGCCAGCTCACCAGGCATTCAAGAGACCCAGTACTTC.

The chain is built from TRBV5-1 and TRBJ1-2, with D perhaps TRBD1 (5 bases). CDR3 length: 13 residues. Germline loops: CDR1 SGHRS, CDR2 YFSETQ. The V gene lost 8 bases and the J gene lost 5 bases, with 16 bases spanning the gap. CDR3 in amino acids: CASSPWGEYGYTF. CDR3 bases: TGCGCCAGTTCCCCATGGGGGGAGTATGGCTACACCTTC.

V usage is TRBV27 and J usage is TRBJ2-7; 7 bases align to TRBD2. Losses at the gene ends were 1 base for V and 4 bases for J; bases not matched to a gene: 10. The CDR3 sequence is 16 residues long. Germline values: CDR1 MNHEY, CDR2 SMNVEV (reference sequence). The CDR3 region has the DNA TGTGCCAGCAGTTTATATCCGGCTAGCGGTCTGTACGAGCAGTACTTC. It is translated as CASSLYPASGLYEQYF.

This chain links TRBV7-2 with TRBJ2-5; 10 bases map to TRBD2. The CDR3 runs 15 residues. Looked up from germline, CDR1 is SGHTA and CDR2 is FQGNSA. Germline trimming cut 3 bases from V and 4 bases from J; bases unmatched to any gene: 5. The CDR3 is CASSLQSSGGETQYF. Here the CDR3 DNA reads TGTGCCAGCAGCTTGCAGTCTAGCGGGGGAGAGACCCAGTACTTC.

The chain is built from TRBV27 and TRBJ2-4, with D possibly TRBD1 on 5 matching bases. Trimming stripped 0 bases from V and 6 bases from J, with 12 bases between. The CDR3 has 15 residues. Germline CDR1 reads MNHEY; CDR2 reads SMNVEV (reference sequence). CDR3 DNA: TGTGCCAGCAGTTTATCCAAGGGGTATCGAAACATTCAGTACTTC. Residues: CASSLSKGYRNIQYF.

The chain carries TRBV24-1 and TRBJ1-2; possibly TRBD1 for D (5 bases). Germline V gene lookup returns CDR1 KGHDR and CDR2 SFDVKD. Trimming stripped 0 bases from V and 8 bases from J, with 6 bases between. This CDR3 region has 12 residues. This chain's CDR3 is CATSDLGAGYTF. For the CDR3, the DNA is TGTGCCACCAGTGATTTGGGGGCCGGCTACACCTTC.

The chain carries TRBV3-1 (or the pseudogene TRBV3-2) and TRBJ1-1; 7 nucleotides align to TRBD1. This CDR3 has 14 amino acids. After removal of 4 bases from V and 6 bases from J, the junction contained 8 bases not matched to a gene. Per the germline V gene, CDR1 is LGHDT and CDR2 is YNNKEL (reference sequence). CDR3 residues: CASSPRQGMAEAFF. The CDR3 region has the DNA TGTGCCAGCAGCCCGAGACAGGGAATGGCTGAAGCTTTCTTT.

The chain has TRBV11-2 and TRBJ2-1, with D possibly TRBD1 on 6 matching bases. There are 15 residues in the CDR3. Germline lookup yields CDR1 SGHAT and CDR2 FQNNGV. Trimming pared 3 bases from V and 5 bases from J, leaving 14 bases between. CDR3 DNA sequence: TGTGCCAGCAGCTTTAGGGCAGGGGACCACAATGAGCAGTTCTTC. Residues: CASSFRAGDHNEQFF.

The rearrangement joins TRBV7-2 to TRBJ1-2; maybe TRBD1 (6 bases). The CDR3 has 13 amino acids. V dropped 6 bases and J dropped 3 bases, with 11 bases sitting between them. CDR1 and CDR2 (germline): SGHTA, FQGNSA. The CDR3 is CASRGEGDYGYTF. In nucleotides, the CDR3 is TGTGCCAGCAGAGGGGAGGGGGACTATGGCTACACCTTC.

This chain connects TRBV6-1 to TRBJ2-4; possible D gene TRBD1, 7 bases. Trimming stripped 3 bases from V and 6 bases from J, with 12 bases between. The CDR3 sequence is 14 residues long. The V gene's germline CDR1 is MNHNS and CDR2 SASEGT. The CDR3 sequence: CASSEAGGGNIQYF. CDR3 DNA sequence: TGTGCCAGCAGTGAGGCAGGGGGAGGAAACATTCAGTACTTC.

V and J are TRBV19 and TRBJ1-6, with 8 bases aligning to TRBD1. Germline CDR1 is LNHDA and CDR2 is SQIVND (reference sequence). The V segment lost 1 base and the J segment 8 bases; nucleotides outside the gene matches: 7. CDR3 length: 16 amino acids. Here the CDR3 reads CASSIGAGGRDSPLHF. The CDR3 DNA is TGTGCCAGTAGTATAGGGGCAGGGGGCAGGGATTCACCCCTCCACTTT.

This clone appeared a few times. This chain links TRBV7-9 with TRBJ1-1, with D uncertain. Deletions cut 5 bases from V and 1 base from J, with 5 bases between. CDR1 SEHNR and CDR2 FQNEAQ come from the germline V gene (reference sequence). The CDR3 is 12 residues long. This CDR3 is CASSESNTEAFF. The CDR3 DNA is TGTGCCAGCAGCGAGTCGAACACTGAAGCTTTCTTT.

This clone was seen a few times. The rearrangement joins TRBV28 to TRBJ1-1; D gene ambiguous. Per germline, CDR1 MDHEN and CDR2 SYDVKM. The CDR3 totals 15 residues. Trimming took 2 bases from V and 1 from J, leaving 11 bases between them. CDR3 in amino acids: CASSLARRGNTEAFF. CDR3 DNA sequence: TGTGCCAGCAGTTTAGCGAGGAGAGGGAACACTGAAGCTTTCTTT.

This sequence joins TRBV5-6 and TRBJ1-1; D not resolved. The CDR3 contains 15 residues. The germline gives CDR1 SGHDT, CDR2 YYEEEE. V gave up 4 bases and J gave up 6 bases, with 19 bases separating them. The CDR3 protein is CASSPLFQASAEAFF. The CDR3 region has the DNA TGTGCCAGCAGCCCTCTGTTTCAGGCGAGTGCTGAAGCTTTCTTT.

The CDR3 DNA sequence: TGTGCCAGCTCACCTCCTGGACAGAACACTGAAGCTTTCTTT. The encoded protein is CASSPPGQNTEAFF. V is TRBV18 and J is TRBJ1-1; D may be TRBD1 (5 bases). Germline CDR1 reads KGHSH; CDR2 reads LQKENI. This CDR3 spans 14 amino acids. Trimming shortened V by 3 bases and J by 1 base, and 9 bases separated the two germline ends.

V is TRBV5-6 and J is TRBJ2-5; D is perhaps TRBD1 (6 bases). CDR1 is SGHDT and CDR2 is YYEEEE in the germline V gene. The CDR3 consists of 16 residues. The ends were cut back, 0 bases at V and 5 bases at J, with 17 bases in the middle. CDR3: CASSLGGRWGRETQYF. The CDR3 DNA reads TGTGCCAGCAGCTTGGGGGGGCGCTGGGGAAGGGAGACCCAGTACTTC.

The rearrangement uses TRBV6-5 and TRBJ1-5; D remains ambiguous. The V gene lost 2 bases and the J gene lost 1 base, with 3 bases spanning the gap. Germline CDR1 MNHEY, CDR2 SVGAGI. The CDR3 length is 13 residues. As DNA, the CDR3 is TGTGCCAGCAGTTACCAGAGCAATCAGCCCCAGCATTTT. This codes for CASSYQSNQPQHF.

The rearrangement uses TRBV6-2 or TRBV6-3 and TRBJ1-2, with 8 bases that match TRBD1. There are 13 residues in the CDR3. J was trimmed by 13 bases and V by 6 bases; bases with no gene match: 13. Germline assignment: CDR1 MNHEY and CDR2 SVGEGT. The CDR3 DNA reads as TGTGCCAGCAGCCAGCTCCAGGGGGCCGGTCGCACCTTC. Encoded protein: CASSQLQGAGRTF.

The gene calls are TRBV7-9 and TRBJ1-4; 10 positions agree with TRBD1. V gave up 2 bases and J gave up 8 bases; unmatched junction bases: 2. The CDR3 has 14 residues. The germline CDR1 and CDR2 sequences are SEHNR and FQNEAQ (reference sequence). The CDR3 region has the DNA TGTGCCAGCAGCTTACGGACAGGGGGGGAAAAACTGTTTTTT. This encodes CASSLRTGGEKLFF. The complete variable domain, with remaining parts taken from reference TRBV7-9 and TRBJ1-4, reads DTGVSQNPRHKITKRGQNVTFRCDPISEHNRLYWYRQTLGQGPEFLTYFQNEAQLEKSRLLSDRFSAERPKGSFSTLEIQRTEQGDSAMYLCASSLRTGGEKLFFGSGTQLSVL.

This clone was found a few times. The V gene is TRBV5-1, the J gene TRBJ1-3; D not certain. CDR1 is SGHRS, CDR2 YFSETQ, per germline. The CDR3 is 14 residues long. V was trimmed by 7 bases and J by 1 base, leaving 12 bases between them. This CDR3 reads CASSHPGSGNTIYF. The CDR3 DNA reads TGCGCCAGCTCTCACCCGGGATCTGGAAACACCATATATTTT.

This clone was recorded only once. This sequence joins TRBV10-3 and TRBJ1-1; D might be TRBD1 (6 bases). This CDR3 has 12 residues. The V gene's germline CDR1 is ENHRY and CDR2 SYGVKD. Trimming left V 3 bases short and J 9 bases short, with 11 bases between. The CDR3 here is CAISEAQGKAFF. The CDR3 DNA follows: TGTGCCATCAGTGAAGCGCAGGGGAAAGCTTTCTTT.

The chain carries TRBV13 and TRBJ2-1; D perhaps matches TRBD2 (6 bases). V was cut by 3 bases and J by 9 bases, with 18 bases left in between. CDR3 length: 15 amino acids. Germline CDR1 and CDR2: PRHDT and FYEKMQ (reference sequence). CDR3 DNA sequence: TGTGCCAGCAGCTTTTACGGGACTCCGCTCTCTGAGCAGTTCTTC. Translating gives CASSFYGTPLSEQFF.

This chain uses TRBV27 with TRBJ2-5; 12 bases align to TRBD2. Germline CDR1 MNHEY, CDR2 SMNVEV (reference sequence). J gave up 2 bases and V 3 bases, and 1 base lay outside the gene matches. The CDR3 contains 15 residues. This CDR3 is CASSFTSGGQETQYF. DNA of the CDR3: TGTGCCAGCAGTTTTACTAGCGGGGGGCAAGAGACCCAGTACTTC.

This clone was seen once. The V and J genes are TRBV27 and TRBJ1-1, with D tentatively TRBD1 (5 bases). The V end was cut by 7 bases, the J end by 3 bases, with 15 bases between. The CDR3 is made up of 14 amino acids. Germline V gene lookup returns CDR1 MNHEY and CDR2 SMNVEV (reference sequence). The CDR3 nucleotides are TGTGCCAGCAAGAGGCCGGGGGGGTACACTGAAGCTTTCTTT. Protein: CASKRPGGYTEAFF.

The chain combines TRBV27 with TRBJ1-2; D is undetermined. The CDR3 length is 13 residues. Trimming took off 4 bases at V and 4 bases at J, with 10 bases between the two ends. Germline CDR1 is MNHEY and CDR2 is SMNVEV (reference sequence). CDR3 sequence: CASSSGERYGYTF. CDR3 nucleotide sequence: TGTGCCAGCAGTTCCGGGGAACGCTATGGCTACACCTTC.